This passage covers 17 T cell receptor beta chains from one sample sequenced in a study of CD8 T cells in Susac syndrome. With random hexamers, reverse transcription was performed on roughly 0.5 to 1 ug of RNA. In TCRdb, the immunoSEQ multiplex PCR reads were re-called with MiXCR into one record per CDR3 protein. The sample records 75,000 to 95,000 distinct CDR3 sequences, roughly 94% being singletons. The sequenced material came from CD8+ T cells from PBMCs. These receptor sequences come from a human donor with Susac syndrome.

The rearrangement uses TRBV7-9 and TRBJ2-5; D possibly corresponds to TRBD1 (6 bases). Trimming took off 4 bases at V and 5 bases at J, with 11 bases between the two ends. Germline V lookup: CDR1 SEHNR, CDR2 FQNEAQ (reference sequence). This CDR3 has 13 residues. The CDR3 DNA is TGTGCCAGCAGCTCCCCAGGGGAGGAGACCCAGTACTTC. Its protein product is CASSSPGEETQYF. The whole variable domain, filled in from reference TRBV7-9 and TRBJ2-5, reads DTGVSQNPRHKITKRGQNVTFRCDPISEHNRLYWYRQTLGQGPEFLTYFQNEAQLEKSRLLSDRFSAERPKGSFSTLEIQRTEQGDSAMYLCASSSPGEETQYFGPGTRLLVL.

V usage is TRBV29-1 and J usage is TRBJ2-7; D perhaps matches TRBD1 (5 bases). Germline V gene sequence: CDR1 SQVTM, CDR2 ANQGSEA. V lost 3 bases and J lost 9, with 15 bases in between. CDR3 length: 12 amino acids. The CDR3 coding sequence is TGCAGCGTTGATACAGGCATTTCGGGGCAGTACTTC. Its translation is CSVDTGISGQYF.

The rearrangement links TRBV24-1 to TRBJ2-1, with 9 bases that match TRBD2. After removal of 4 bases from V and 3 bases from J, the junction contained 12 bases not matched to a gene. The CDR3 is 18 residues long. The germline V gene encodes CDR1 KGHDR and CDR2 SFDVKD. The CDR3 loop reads CATSDPHDTSGLYNEQFF. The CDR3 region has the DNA TGTGCCACCAGTGACCCCCATGACACTAGCGGGCTCTACAATGAGCAGTTCTTC.

CDR3 protein: CASSFMNTETISGSGYEQYF. CDR3 DNA: TGTGCCAGCAGCTTTATGAATACTGAAACGATTAGCGGGAGTGGCTACGAGCAGTACTTC. The V gene is TRBV11-2, the J gene TRBJ2-7, with 9 bases lining up with TRBD2. V trimming: 3 bases; J trimming: 3 bases; junction bases outside the gene matches: 21. The CDR3 runs to 20 residues. The V gene's germline CDR1 is SGHAT and CDR2 FQNNGV.

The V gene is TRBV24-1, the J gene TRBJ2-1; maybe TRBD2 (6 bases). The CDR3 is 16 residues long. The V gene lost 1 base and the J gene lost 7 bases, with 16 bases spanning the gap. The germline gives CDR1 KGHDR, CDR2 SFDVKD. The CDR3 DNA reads TGTGCCACCAGTGATTTAGGAGGGACTGGGAATAATGAGCAGTTCTTC. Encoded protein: CATSDLGGTGNNEQFF.

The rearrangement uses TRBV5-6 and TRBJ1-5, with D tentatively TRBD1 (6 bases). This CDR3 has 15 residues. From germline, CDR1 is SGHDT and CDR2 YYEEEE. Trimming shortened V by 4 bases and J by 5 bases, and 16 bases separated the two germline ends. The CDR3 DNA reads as TGTGCCAGCAGCCCCGGAGTGAGGGGGGATCAGCCCCAGCATTTT. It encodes CASSPGVRGDQPQHF.

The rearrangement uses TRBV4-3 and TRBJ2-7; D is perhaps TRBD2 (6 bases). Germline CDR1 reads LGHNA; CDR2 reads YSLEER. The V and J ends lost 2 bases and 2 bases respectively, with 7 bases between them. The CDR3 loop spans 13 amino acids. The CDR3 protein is CASSQWTTYEQYF. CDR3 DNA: TGCGCCAGCAGCCAATGGACTACCTACGAGCAGTACTTC.

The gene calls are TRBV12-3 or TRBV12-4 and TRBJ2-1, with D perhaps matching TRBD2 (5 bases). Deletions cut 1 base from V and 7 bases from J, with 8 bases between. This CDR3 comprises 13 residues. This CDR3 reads CASSLVGGNEQFF. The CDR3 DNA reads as TGTGCCAGCAGTTTAGTCGGCGGGAATGAGCAGTTCTTC.

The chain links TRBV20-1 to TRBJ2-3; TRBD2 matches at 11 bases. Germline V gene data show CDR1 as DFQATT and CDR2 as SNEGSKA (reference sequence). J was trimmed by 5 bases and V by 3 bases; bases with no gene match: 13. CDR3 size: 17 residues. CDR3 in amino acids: CSARSLAGVFVQDTQYF. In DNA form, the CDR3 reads TGCAGTGCTAGGTCACTAGCGGGAGTTTTTGTTCAAGATACGCAGTATTTT.

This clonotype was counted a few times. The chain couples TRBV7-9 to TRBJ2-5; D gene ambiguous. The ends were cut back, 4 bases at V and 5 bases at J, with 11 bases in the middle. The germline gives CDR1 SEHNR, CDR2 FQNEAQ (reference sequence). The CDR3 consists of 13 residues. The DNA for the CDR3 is TGTGCCAGCAGCTCAGCCTCCAGGGAGACCCAGTACTTC. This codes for CASSSASRETQYF. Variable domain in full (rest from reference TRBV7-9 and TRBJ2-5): DTGVSQNPRHKITKRGQNVTFRCDPISEHNRLYWYRQTLGQGPEFLTYFQNEAQLEKSRLLSDRFSAERPKGSFSTLEIQRTEQGDSAMYLCASSSASRETQYFGPGTRLLVL.

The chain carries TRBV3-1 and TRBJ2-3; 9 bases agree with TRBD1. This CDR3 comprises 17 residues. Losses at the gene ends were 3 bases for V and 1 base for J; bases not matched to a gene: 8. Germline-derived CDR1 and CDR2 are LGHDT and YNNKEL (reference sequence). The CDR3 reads CASSHAYRDRGTDTQYF. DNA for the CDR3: TGTGCCAGCAGCCATGCCTACCGGGACAGGGGCACAGATACGCAGTATTTT.

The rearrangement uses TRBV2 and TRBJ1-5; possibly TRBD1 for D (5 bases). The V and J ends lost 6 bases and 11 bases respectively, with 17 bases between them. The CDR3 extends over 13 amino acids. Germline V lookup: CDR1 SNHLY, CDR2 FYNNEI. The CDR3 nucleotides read TGTGCCAGCAGCGGGGTCTGGGGGGTAGCCCAGCATTTT. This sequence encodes CASSGVWGVAQHF.

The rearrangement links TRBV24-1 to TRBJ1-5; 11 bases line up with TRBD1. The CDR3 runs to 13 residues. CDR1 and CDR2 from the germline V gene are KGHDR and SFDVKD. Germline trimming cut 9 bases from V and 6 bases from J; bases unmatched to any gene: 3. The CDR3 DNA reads TGTGCCACCGGACAGGGGGCCTCTCAGCCCCAGCATTTT. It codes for CATGQGASQPQHF.

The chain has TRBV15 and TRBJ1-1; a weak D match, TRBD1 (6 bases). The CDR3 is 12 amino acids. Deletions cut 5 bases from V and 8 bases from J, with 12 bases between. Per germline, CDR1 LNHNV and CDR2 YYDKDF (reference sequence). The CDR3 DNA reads TGTGCCACCAGCTCTAGGGGGAAAGAAGCTTTCTTT. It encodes CATSSRGKEAFF.

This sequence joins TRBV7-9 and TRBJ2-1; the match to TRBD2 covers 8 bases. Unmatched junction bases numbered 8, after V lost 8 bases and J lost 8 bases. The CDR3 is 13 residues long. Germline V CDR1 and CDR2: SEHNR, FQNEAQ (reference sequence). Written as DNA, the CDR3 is TGTGCCAGCGGGCTAGCGGGTCCCCATGAGCAGTTCTTC. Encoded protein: CASGLAGPHEQFF.

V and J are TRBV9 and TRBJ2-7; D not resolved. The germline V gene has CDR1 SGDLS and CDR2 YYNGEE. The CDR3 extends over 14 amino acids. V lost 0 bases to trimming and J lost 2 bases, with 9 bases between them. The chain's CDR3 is CASSVEPSPYEQYF. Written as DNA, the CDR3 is TGTGCCAGCAGCGTAGAACCTAGTCCCTACGAGCAGTACTTC.

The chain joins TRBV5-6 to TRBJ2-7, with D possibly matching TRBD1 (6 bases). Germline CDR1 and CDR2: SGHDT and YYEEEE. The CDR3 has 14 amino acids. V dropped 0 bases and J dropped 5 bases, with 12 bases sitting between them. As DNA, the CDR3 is TGTGCCAGCAGCTTGGTTAACAGGGCCCACGAGCAGTACTTC. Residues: CASSLVNRAHEQYF.